A selection of T cell receptor beta chains follows, all from one sample in a study of shared clonotypes between healthy human individuals. Libraries were prepared by immunoSEQ multiplex PCR; TCRdb keeps only in-frame clonotypes and omits some of them. The sample holds a few million clones, just over 90% seen once. Input material: naive CD4+ T cells sorted from blood. The receptors here all came from a man between 18 and 29 years old in good health. Each CDR3 is given with its conserved first and last residue. Each record gives: CDR3 length, V gene, J gene, D gene, clone size, CDR3 protein, CDR3 DNA. D genes are given only for firm matches. Size is stated for part of the rows, as once, few or many counts, or as a class when the clone is expanded.

14,TRBV9,TRBJ2-2,TRBD2,once,CASSVRLAVGELFF,TGTGCCAGCAGCGTCAGACTAGCGGTCGGGGAGCTGTTTTTT
17,TRBV5-6,TRBJ2-6,-,-,CASSLGQGGSGANVLTF,TGTGCCAGCAGCTTGGGACAGGGAGGCTCTGGGGCCAACGTCCTGACTTTC
15,TRBV9,TRBJ1-5,-,-,CASSVDGTSDQPQHF,TGTGCCAGCAGCGTAGACGGGACAAGTGATCAGCCCCAGCATTTT
14,TRBV7-2,TRBJ2-4,-,-,CASSPGIVVGIQYF,TGTGCCAGCAGCCCGGGGATCGTCGTCGGCATTCAGTACTTC
15,TRBV28,TRBJ2-7,TRBD1,-,CASSPIGGNTYEQYF,TGTGCCAGCAGTCCAATAGGGGGCAACACCTACGAGCAGTACTTC
13,TRBV6-1,TRBJ1-2,-,once,CASSQAEVSGYTF,TGTGCCAGCAGCCAAGCGGAGGTATCTGGCTACACCTTC
14,TRBV30,TRBJ2-7,TRBD1,-,CAWRHGTGTYEQYF,TGTGCCTGGAGGCATGGGACAGGGACCTACGAGCAGTACTTC
13,TRBV7-3,TRBJ2-3,-,-,CASSPNLGDTQYF,TGTGCCAGCAGTCCGAATTTGGGAGATACGCAGTATTTT
13,TRBV7-9,TRBJ2-2,-,-,CASSFYGGGELFF,TGTGCCAGCAGCTTCTATGGAGGCGGGGAGCTGTTTTTT
14,TRBV6-1,TRBJ2-3,-,-,CASTVGPGADTQYF,TGTGCCAGCACGGTGGGCCCGGGCGCAGATACGCAGTATTTT
16,TRBV30,TRBJ2-7,-,-,CAWSVQGQVSSYEQYF,TGTGCCTGGAGTGTACAAGGGCAGGTGAGCTCCTACGAGCAGTACTTC
14,TRBV2,TRBJ1-1,-,-,CASRPVDRYTEAFF,TGTGCCAGCAGGCCCGTCGATCGGTACACTGAAGCTTTCTTT
14,TRBV5-1,TRBJ2-2,-,-,CASSLEGATGELFF,TGCGCCAGCAGCTTGGAAGGGGCCACCGGGGAGCTGTTTTTT
15,TRBV21-1,TRBJ1-5,-,-,CASSKGRRSNQPQHF,TGTGCCAGCAGCAAAGGACGGAGGAGCAATCAGCCCCAGCATTTT
15,TRBV5-1,TRBJ2-3,TRBD1,-,CASSSPGQSTDTQYF,TGCGCCAGCAGCTCCCCGGGACAGAGCACAGATACGCAGTATTTT
14,TRBV7-2,TRBJ2-7,TRBD1,-,CASSPRTGGYEQYF,TGTGCCAGCAGCCCACGGACAGGCGGGTACGAGCAGTACTTC
11,TRBV7-9,TRBJ2-1,-,-,CASSLGLLQFF,TGTGCCAGCAGCTTAGGGCTGCTGCAGTTCTTC
13,TRBV6-6,TRBJ2-7,-,-,CASSPITGYEQYF,TGTGCCAGCAGTCCAATAACAGGGTACGAGCAGTACTTC
12,TRBV19,TRBJ1-1,-,-,CASSRANTEAFF,TGTGCCAGTAGTAGGGCGAACACTGAAGCTTTCTTT
11,TRBV6-1,TRBJ2-5,-,-,CASSDRETQYF,TGTGCCAGCAGTGATCGGGAGACCCAGTACTTC
14,TRBV7-9,TRBJ2-2,-,-,CASSLVVTGGELFF,TGTGCCAGCAGCTTAGTTGTTACGGGCGGGGAGCTGTTTTTT
13,TRBV6-5,TRBJ2-7,TRBD1,-,CASTERDSREQYF,TGTGCCAGCACCGAACGGGACAGTCGCGAGCAGTACTTC
15,TRBV5-5,TRBJ1-1,-,-,CASSLAVGANTEAFF,TGTGCCAGCAGCTTGGCCGTCGGGGCCAACACTGAAGCTTTCTTT
15,TRBV7-2,TRBJ1-5,-,-,CASSLGPYSNQPQHF,TGTGCCAGCAGCTTAGGACCGTATAGCAATCAGCCCCAGCATTTT
16,TRBV6-5,TRBJ1-6,TRBD1,once,CASSSSTGGGGSPLHF,TGTGCCAGCAGTTCCTCGACAGGGGGTGGAGGGTCACCCCTCCACTTT
13,TRBV2,TRBJ2-2,-,-,CASSAENTGELFF,TGTGCCAGCAGTGCTGAAAACACCGGGGAGCTGTTTTTT
13,TRBV7-3,TRBJ2-7,TRBD1,-,CASSPGTGYEQYF,TGTGCCAGCAGCCCCGGGACAGGCTACGAGCAGTACTTC
14,TRBV19,TRBJ1-1,-,once,CASSNWEMNTEAFF,TGTGCCAGTAGTAACTGGGAAATGAACACTGAAGCTTTCTTT
15,TRBV7-8,TRBJ2-7,-,once,CASSLELGPAYEQYF,TGTGCCAGCAGCTTAGAGCTAGGGCCCGCCTACGAGCAGTACTTC
15,TRBV30,TRBJ2-1,-,-,CAWSVGGGSYNEQFF,TGTGCCTGGAGTGTGGGAGGGGGCTCCTACAATGAGCAGTTCTTC
15,TRBV6-5,TRBJ2-7,-,-,CASSYKSTGIYEQYF,TGTGCCAGCAGTTACAAATCAACAGGGATCTACGAGCAGTACTTC
12,TRBV6-6,TRBJ1-2,-,-,CAAENTAYGYTF,TGTGCCGCAGAAAACACCGCCTATGGCTACACCTTC
14,TRBV19,TRBJ2-7,-,-,CASSTGTSTYEQYF,TGTGCCAGTAGTACCGGGACTTCCACCTACGAGCAGTACTTC
14,TRBV19,TRBJ2-1,TRBD2,-,CASGILGTRPQQFF,TGTGCCAGTGGTATATTAGGGACTAGGCCTCAGCAGTTCTTC
15,TRBV4-1,TRBJ2-2,TRBD2,-,CASSQDGGDTGELFF,TGCGCCAGCAGCCAAGATGGGGGGGACACCGGGGAGCTGTTTTTT
12,TRBV2,TRBJ2-1,-,-,CASSDRAGEQFF,TGTGCCAGCAGTGACAGGGCGGGGGAGCAGTTCTTC
15,TRBV2,TRBJ2-1,TRBD1,-,CASSPGGSTYNEQFF,TGTGCCAGCAGTCCAGGGGGATCAACCTACAATGAGCAGTTCTTC
14,TRBV11-2,TRBJ1-4,-,-,CASSLRRTNEKLFF,TGTGCCAGCAGCTTACGGAGGACTAATGAAAAACTGTTTTTT
15,TRBV5-1,TRBJ1-3,-,-,CASSLDRSGGNTIYF,TGCGCCAGCAGCTTGGACCGAAGTGGTGGAAACACCATATATTTT
13,TRBV6-5,TRBJ2-3,-,-,CASKASLTDTQYF,TGTGCCAGCAAGGCTAGCCTCACAGATACGCAGTATTTT
15,TRBV7-2,TRBJ2-3,TRBD2,-,CASSLPTSGTDTQYF,TGTGCCAGCAGCTTACCGACTAGCGGCACAGATACGCAGTATTTT
15,TRBV5-1,TRBJ2-3,-,-,CASSLQDASTDTQYF,TGCGCCAGCAGCTTGCAGGACGCTTCCACAGATACGCAGTATTTT
14,TRBV12-2,TRBJ1-2,-,-,CASRPPGGNYGYTF,TGTGCAAGTCGCCCCCCAGGGGGCAACTATGGCTACACCTTC